One T cell receptor (beta chain) is described in this entry. The data stem from a study of blood T cell repertoires in COVID-19. Study-wide context: Samples representing acute and convalescent COVID-19 were sourced from the United States, Italy and Spain.

Germline CDR1 reads GTSNPN; CDR2 reads SVGIG (reference sequence). Germline trimming cut 0 bases from V and 5 bases from J; bases unmatched to any gene: 11. This CDR3 is built from 16 residues. Authors' analysis steps: Estimation of nucleated cell counts was performed using reference gene primer amplification. Libraries were prepared by immunoSEQ multiplex PCR; TCRdb keeps only in-frame clonotypes and omits some of them. V and J calls and clone size follow that table, whereas D and trimming were derived from the DNA. Of 190,000 or so clones listed, around four fifths were seen once; the top ten hold roughly 8.7%.

The sequenced sample was PBMCs or T cells enriched from blood (not recorded which). This TCR was recovered from a man in his forties who had recovered from COVID-19. This sequence joins TRBV30 and TRBJ2-7, with 9 bases aligning to TRBD1. CDR3 DNA sequence: TGTGCCTGGAGTGTACCATATGGGACAGGGAGAAACGAGCAGTACTTC. Translation: CAWSVPYGTGRNEQYF.